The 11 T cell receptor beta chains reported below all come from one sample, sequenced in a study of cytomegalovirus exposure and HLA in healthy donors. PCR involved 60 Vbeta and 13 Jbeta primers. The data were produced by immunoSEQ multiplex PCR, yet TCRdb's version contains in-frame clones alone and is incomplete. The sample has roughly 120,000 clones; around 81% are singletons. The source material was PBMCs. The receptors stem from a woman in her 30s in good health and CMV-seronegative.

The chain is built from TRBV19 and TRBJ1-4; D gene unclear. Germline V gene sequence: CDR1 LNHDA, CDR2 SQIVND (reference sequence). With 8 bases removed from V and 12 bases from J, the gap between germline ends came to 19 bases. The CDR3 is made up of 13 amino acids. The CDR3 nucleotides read TGTGCCAGTGCAAAAGTCGTCCCAGGTGAACTGTTTTTT. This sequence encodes CASAKVVPGELFF.

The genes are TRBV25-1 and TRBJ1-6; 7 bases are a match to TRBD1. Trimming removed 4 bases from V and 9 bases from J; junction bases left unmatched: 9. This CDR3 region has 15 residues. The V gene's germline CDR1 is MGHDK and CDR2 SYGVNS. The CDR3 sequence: CASSGTGTDSSPLHF. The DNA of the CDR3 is TGTGCCAGCAGTGGAACCGGGACAGACTCTTCACCCCTCCACTTT.

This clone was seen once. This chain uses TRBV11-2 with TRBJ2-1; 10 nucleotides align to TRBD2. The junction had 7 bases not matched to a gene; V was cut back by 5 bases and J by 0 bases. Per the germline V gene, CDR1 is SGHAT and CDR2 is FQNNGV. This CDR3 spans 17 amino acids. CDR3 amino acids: CASSRTSGVGSYNEQFF. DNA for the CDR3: TGTGCCAGCAGCCGGACTAGCGGAGTTGGCTCCTACAATGAGCAGTTCTTC.

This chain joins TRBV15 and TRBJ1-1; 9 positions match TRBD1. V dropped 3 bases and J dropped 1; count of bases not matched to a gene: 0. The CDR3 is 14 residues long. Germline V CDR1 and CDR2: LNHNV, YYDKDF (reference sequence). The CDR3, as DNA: TGTGCCACCAGCAGGGACAGGGGGAACACTGAAGCTTTCTTT. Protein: CATSRDRGNTEAFF. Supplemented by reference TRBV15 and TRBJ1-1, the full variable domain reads DAMVIQNPRYQVTQFGKPVTLSCSQTLNHNVMYWYQQKSSQAPKLLFHYYDKDFNNEADTPDNFQSRRPNTSFCFLDIRSPGLGDTAMYLCATSRDRGNTEAFFGQGTRLTVV.

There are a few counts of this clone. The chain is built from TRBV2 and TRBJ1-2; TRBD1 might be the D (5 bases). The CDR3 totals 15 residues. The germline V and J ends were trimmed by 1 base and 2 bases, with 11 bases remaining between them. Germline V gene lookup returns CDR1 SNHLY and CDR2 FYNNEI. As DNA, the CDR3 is TGTGCCAGCAGTGAAGTGGGAGGGACGAACTATGGCTACACCTTC. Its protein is CASSEVGGTNYGYTF.

This CDR3 reads CASSLSALRVTDTQYF. Written as DNA, the CDR3 is TGTGCCAGCAGTTTATCGGCCCTCCGGGTTACAGATACGCAGTATTTT. V gene TRBV27 combines with J gene TRBJ2-3, with unresolved D. The CDR3 has 16 amino acids. The germline V and J ends were trimmed by 0 bases and 3 bases, with 13 bases remaining between them. Germline CDR1 reads MNHEY; CDR2 reads SMNVEV (reference sequence).

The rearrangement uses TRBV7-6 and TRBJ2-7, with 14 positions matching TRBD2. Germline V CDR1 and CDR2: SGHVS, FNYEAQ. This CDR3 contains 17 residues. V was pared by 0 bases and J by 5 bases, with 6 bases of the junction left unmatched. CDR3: CASSLAGTSGRVNEQYF. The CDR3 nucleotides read TGTGCCAGCAGCTTAGCCGGGACTAGCGGGAGAGTCAACGAGCAGTACTTC. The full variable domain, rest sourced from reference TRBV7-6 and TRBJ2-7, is GAGVSQSPRYKVTKRGQDVALRCDPISGHVSLYWYRQALGQGPEFLTYFNYEAQQDKSGLPNDRFSAERPEGSISTLTIQRTEQRDSAMYRCASSLAGTSGRVNEQYFGPGTRLTVT.

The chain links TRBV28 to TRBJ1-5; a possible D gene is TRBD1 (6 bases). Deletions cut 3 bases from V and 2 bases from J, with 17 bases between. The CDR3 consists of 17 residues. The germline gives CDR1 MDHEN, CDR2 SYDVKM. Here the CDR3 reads CASSLGRGGAGNQPQHF. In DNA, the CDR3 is TGTGCCAGCAGTTTGGGGAGGGGGGGCGCGGGCAATCAGCCCCAGCATTTT.

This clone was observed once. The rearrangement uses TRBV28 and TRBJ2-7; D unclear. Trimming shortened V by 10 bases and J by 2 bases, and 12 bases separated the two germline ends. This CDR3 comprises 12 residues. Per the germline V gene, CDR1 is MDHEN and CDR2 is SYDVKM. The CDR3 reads CAIAPSAYEQYF. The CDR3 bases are TGTGCCATAGCACCTTCCGCCTACGAGCAGTACTTC.

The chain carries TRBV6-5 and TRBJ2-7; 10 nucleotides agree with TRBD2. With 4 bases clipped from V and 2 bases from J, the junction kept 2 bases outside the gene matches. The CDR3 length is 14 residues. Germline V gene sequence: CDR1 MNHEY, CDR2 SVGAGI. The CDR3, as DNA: TGTGCCAGCAGTTCTCTAGCGGGAGCCTACGAGCAGTACTTC. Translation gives CASSSLAGAYEQYF.

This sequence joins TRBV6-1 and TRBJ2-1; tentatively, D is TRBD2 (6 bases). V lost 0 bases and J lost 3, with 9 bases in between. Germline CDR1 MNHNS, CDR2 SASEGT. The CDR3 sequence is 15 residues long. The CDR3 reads CASSEAGGDYNEQFF. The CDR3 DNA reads TGTGCCAGCAGTGAAGCGGGAGGAGACTACAATGAGCAGTTCTTC.